The rows below give T cell receptor beta chains drawn from one sample of a study of cytotoxic CD8 clonotypes in ibrutinib-treated CLL. Using immunoSEQ multiplex PCR, the repertoire was profiled, and TCRdb retains in-frame clones only, with some absent. The sample contains around 140,000 clones, 76% of which appear only once. The sample here was PBMCs, taken after 24 months of ibrutinib treatment. All receptors derive from a human donor with chronic lymphocytic leukemia. The CDR3 runs from the conserved cysteine through the conserved F or W. D genes are given only for firm matches. Some rows mark clone size as missing; the rest say once, few, many or name a class of expanded clone.

j_gene | v_gene | d_gene | abundance | CDR3aa | CDR3nt
TRBJ2-1 | TRBV30 | TRBD2 | NA | CAWSPLAGGEQFF | TGTGCCTGGAGTCCCCTAGCGGGGGGGGAGCAGTTCTTC
TRBJ2-1 | TRBV27 | TRBD2 | NA | CASRRTSGANEQFF | TGTGCCAGCCGCAGGACTAGCGGGGCCAATGAGCAGTTCTTC
TRBJ1-4 | TRBV4-2 | NA | NA | CASSQDRYEKLFF | TGTGCCAGCAGCCAAGATCGATATGAAAAACTGTTTTTT
TRBJ2-2 | TRBV9 | TRBD1 | few | CASSVTTTGGRAGELFF | TGTGCCAGCAGCGTCACCACCACAGGGGGTCGGGCCGGGGAGCTGTTTTTT
TRBJ1-2 | TRBV28 | NA | NA | CASTLPGLNYGYTF | TGTGCCAGCACCCTCCCCGGGCTTAACTATGGCTACACCTTC
TRBJ2-3 | TRBV10-3 | NA | NA | CAIRRGLTDTQYF | TGTGCCATCAGGCGGGGGCTCACAGATACGCAGTATTTT
TRBJ2-7 | TRBV29-1 | NA | NA | CSARGTLGYEQYF | TGCAGCGCCCGGGGGACATTGGGCTACGAGCAGTACTTC
TRBJ2-6 | TRBV5-1 | NA | NA | CASSRGSGANVLTF | TGCGCCAGCAGCCGGGGATCCGGGGCCAACGTCCTGACTTTC
TRBJ1-4 | TRBV6-6 | TRBD1 | NA | CASSYSGTVGEKLFF | TGTGCCAGCAGTTACTCGGGGACAGTCGGGGAAAAACTGTTTTTT
TRBJ2-3 | TRBV18 | TRBD1 | few | CASIHFRGRPDTQYF | TGTGCCAGCATTCACTTTAGGGGGCGTCCAGATACGCAGTATTTT
TRBJ2-7 | TRBV5-1 | NA | NA | CASSLALGRFTYEQYF | TGCGCCAGCAGCTTGGCTCTAGGGCGGTTTACCTACGAGCAGTACTTC
TRBJ1-6 | TRBV10-3 | TRBD1 | NA | CASRGTGWLPLHF | TGTGCCTCCCGTGGGACAGGGTGGTTACCCCTCCACTTT
TRBJ2-5 | TRBV7-2 | TRBD2 | NA | CASSFVGSGETQYF | TGTGCCAGCAGCTTCGTCGGTAGCGGGGAGACCCAGTACTTC
TRBJ2-5 | TRBV20-1 | NA | NA | CSAPPGETQYF | TGCAGTGCCCCCCCCGGAGAGACCCAGTACTTC
TRBJ2-2 | TRBV4-2 | TRBD2 | NA | CASSQDGLAGWVGAGELFF | TGTGCCAGCAGCCAAGATGGGCTAGCGGGATGGGTGGGGGCCGGGGAGCTGTTTTTT
TRBJ1-5 | TRBV18 | NA | few | CASSPGAGWQPQHF | TGTGCCAGCTCACCCGGGGCAGGGTGGCAGCCCCAGCATTTT
TRBJ2-2 | TRBV5-1 | TRBD2 | NA | CASSSQLAFGTGELFF | TGCGCCAGCAGCTCCCAACTAGCGTTTGGCACCGGGGAGCTGTTTTTT
TRBJ1-3 | TRBV5-6 | NA | NA | CASSGLSAGNTIYF | TGTGCCAGCAGCGGCTTATCTGCTGGAAACACCATATATTTT